The 15 T cell receptor beta chains given below trace back to one sample, sequenced in a study of shared T cell receptors in the human thymus. The method was immunoSEQ multiplex PCR; TCRdb's version includes in-frame clones alone and lacks a portion of them. The sample holds roughly 410,000 clones; roughly 94% are singletons and the top ten take roughly 0.021%. Sequencing was done on a sample of thymocytes. These TCRs come from a human donor.

The sample holds one count of this clone. The genes are TRBV28 and TRBJ1-2, with 9 bases lining up with TRBD1. V was clipped by 3 bases and J by 5 bases; unmatched bases: 10. CDR1 and CDR2 (germline): MDHEN, SYDVKM. The CDR3 contains 16 residues. This chain's CDR3 is CASSFPRDRELYGYTF. The CDR3 DNA is TGTGCCAGCAGTTTCCCCCGGGACAGGGAACTATATGGCTACACCTTC.

The V call is TRBV19, the J call TRBJ1-2; the D is unclear. The CDR3 sequence is 14 residues long. Germline loops: CDR1 LNHDA, CDR2 SQIVND (reference sequence). V was trimmed by 3 bases and J by 10 bases, leaving 18 bases between them. CDR3 nucleotides: TGTGCCAGTAGTATTGAGGGAGGACCAGCATACTACACCTTC. Translating it yields CASSIEGGPAYYTF.

This rearrangement joins TRBV29-1 to TRBJ1-5; TRBD1 is a possible D gene (5 bases). Germline lookup yields CDR1 SQVTM and CDR2 ANQGSEA. The length of the CDR3 is 13 residues. V was clipped by 5 bases and J by 4 bases, with 12 bases between them. DNA for the CDR3: TGCAGCGTTATAGACAGCCTTAATCAGCCCCAGCATTTT. This encodes CSVIDSLNQPQHF.

V gene TRBV27 combines with J gene TRBJ2-7, with no clear D. Trimming pared 5 bases from V and 2 bases from J, leaving 25 bases between. The CDR3 runs to 18 residues. The germline V gene has CDR1 MNHEY and CDR2 SMNVEV (reference sequence). For the CDR3, the DNA is TGTGCCAGCAGTGAACATAGGGCTCGGCCCACGAACCCCTACGAGCAGTACTTC. Translated: CASSEHRARPTNPYEQYF.

V and J are TRBV27 and TRBJ2-7; D not certain. V was shortened by 2 bases and J by 5 bases, with 16 bases between the two germline ends. Looked up from germline, CDR1 is MNHEY and CDR2 is SMNVEV (reference sequence). CDR3 length equals 15 residues. CDR3 DNA sequence: TGTGCCAGCAGTTTAGGGGATCCCATTTTGGACGAGCAGTACTTC. It codes for CASSLGDPILDEQYF.

The rearrangement links TRBV14 to TRBJ1-1; no reliable D call. CDR1 is SGHDN and CDR2 is FVKESK in the germline V gene. Trimming took off 0 bases at V and 1 base at J, with 12 bases between the two ends. This CDR3 contains 16 residues. The DNA for the CDR3 is TGTGCCAGCAGCCAAGAGGCGACGGGGTCGAACACTGAAGCTTTCTTT. Translation: CASSQEATGSNTEAFF.

The CDR3 region has the DNA TGCGCCAGCAGCTTGCAGGTTATCGCCTACAATGAGCAGTTCTTC. Translation gives CASSLQVIAYNEQFF. The rearrangement joins TRBV4-1 to TRBJ2-1; D remains ambiguous. Trimming took 5 bases from V and 2 from J, leaving 13 bases between them. In germline, CDR1 is MGHRA, CDR2 YSYEKL. This CDR3 is built from 15 residues.

This clone has only one observation. The rearrangement uses TRBV28 and TRBJ2-5, with 10 bases matching TRBD2. The CDR3 is 17 amino acids. Germline V gives CDR1 MDHEN, CDR2 SYDVKM. After removal of 1 base from V and 1 base from J, the junction contained 6 bases not matched to a gene. The CDR3 loop is CASSLLGRTSGQETQYF. CDR3 nucleotides: TGTGCCAGCAGTTTATTGGGGAGGACTAGCGGCCAAGAGACCCAGTACTTC.

The chain recombines TRBV28 with TRBJ1-4; D perhaps matches TRBD1 (6 bases). V was pared by 4 bases and J by 4 bases, with 10 bases between. Germline V gene data show CDR1 as MDHEN and CDR2 as SYDVKM. The CDR3 is 14 amino acids. This CDR3 is CASSSQGGNEKLFF. In DNA form, the CDR3 reads TGTGCCAGCAGTTCACAGGGTGGTAATGAAAAACTGTTTTTT.

This clone was seen more than once but under ten times. The chain combines TRBV5-1 with TRBJ2-3, with 11 bases fitting TRBD2. Germline V gene lookup returns CDR1 SGHRS and CDR2 YFSETQ. V lost 4 bases to trimming and J lost 2 bases; unmatched junction nucleotides: 18. This CDR3 region has 20 residues. DNA of the CDR3: TGCGCCAGCAGCCGCGACCCTAGCGGGAGGAACCGCTCCGACACAGATACGCAGTATTTT. It translates to CASSRDPSGRNRSDTDTQYF.

The genes are TRBV19 and TRBJ2-5, with TRBD2 identical over 7 bases. Looked up from germline, CDR1 is LNHDA and CDR2 is SQIVND (reference sequence). CDR3 length: 13 residues. The junction had 1 base not matched to a gene; V was cut back by 3 bases and J by 3 bases. The CDR3 nucleotides are TGTGCCAGTAGTATGCTAGCGGAAGAGACCCAGTACTTC. It yields the protein CASSMLAEETQYF.

This sequence joins TRBV2 and TRBJ2-7; tentative D call: TRBD2 (7 bases). Germline V gene lookup returns CDR1 SNHLY and CDR2 FYNNEI. The CDR3 totals 15 residues. V lost 6 bases and J lost 0, with 15 bases in between. In DNA, the CDR3 is TGTGCCAGCAGACTAGGGGGAGGGGACTCCTACGAGCAGTACTTC. Translation: CASRLGGGDSYEQYF.

The chain is built from TRBV27 and TRBJ2-7; 7 nucleotides align to TRBD2. Germline V gives CDR1 MNHEY, CDR2 SMNVEV (reference sequence). V shed 7 bases, J shed 4 bases, and the junction held 7 bases outside the gene matches. The CDR3 is made up of 13 amino acids. The CDR3 DNA reads TGTGCCAGCATCTCGCGGGAGCGATACGAGCAGTACTTC. This encodes CASISRERYEQYF.

This chain connects TRBV6-1 to TRBJ1-6; D gene uncertain. The CDR3 spans 14 residues. V was cut by 4 bases and J by 7 bases, with 11 bases left in between. CDR1 and CDR2 from the germline V gene are MNHNS and SASEGT. Here the CDR3 DNA reads TGTGCCAGCAGTGGGTCCGGGTTAAATTCACCCCTCCACTTT. Its translation is CASSGSGLNSPLHF.

The V call is TRBV5-1, the J call TRBJ1-4; weak D call: TRBD1 (6 bases). V lost 4 bases and J lost 5, with 12 bases in between. This CDR3 contains 14 residues. Looked up from germline, CDR1 is SGHRS and CDR2 is YFSETQ. The CDR3 nucleotides are TGCGCCAGCAGCGAACAGGGAGAGAATGAAAAACTGTTTTTT. It yields the protein CASSEQGENEKLFF.